This T cell receptor beta chain originates from a study of T-cell memory formation after mild COVID-19. TCR alpha and TCR beta cDNA libraries carrying sample barcodes and UMIs were produced by 5'RACE using constant-segment primers. MiXCR, run by TCRdb on the 5' RACE reads, gives a single entry per CDR3 protein. The sample holds 400,000 to 500,000 distinct CDR3 sequences, approximately 25% seen once. The CDR3 is 15 amino acids. Trimming stripped 0 bases from V and 5 bases from J, with 11 bases between. Germline assignment: CDR1 LGHDT and CDR2 YNNKEL (reference sequence). A few counts support this clonotype.

The source is an adult woman who had mild COVID-19 (a few samples of this study predate the infection). Cell type and time point are not known. Sequencing used PBMCs or a T cell subset sorted from them (not recorded which). The chain joins TRBV3-1 to TRBJ2-1; D might be TRBD1 or TRBD2, each matching 5 bases. The CDR3 is CASSQEGSGHNEQFF. DNA for the CDR3: TGTGCCAGCAGCCAAGAAGGTTCGGGACACAATGAGCAGTTCTTC.